One T cell receptor (beta chain) is described in this entry. The antigen is undetermined. Some clones are missing from TCRdb's copy, which holds only in-frame ones; the method was immunoSEQ multiplex PCR. The table includes 90,000 to 100,000 clones, 88% detected once. The CDR3 totals 15 residues. Trimming cost V 2 bases and J 2 bases, with 11 bases left between them. Germline V gives CDR1 ENHRY, CDR2 SYGVKD. This entry comes from a study of OX40 agonist ivuxolimab in advanced cancers. Study-wide background: Patients were dosed intravenously with ivuxolimab at 0.01 to 10 mg/kg every 2 weeks. At 65% to 85% male, the cohort had a mean age of 60 years, ranging from about 20 to 80.

Study outcomes and limitations: Within 6 weeks, CD4+ and CD8+ blood T cells expanded clonally at 0.1 to 3.0 mg/kg.

The chain carries TRBV10-3 and TRBJ2-3, with a weak D call TRBD2 (6 bases). The sequencing used CD4+ or CD8+ T cells sorted from blood, collected in a trial of the OX40 agonist ivuxolimab. The sequence was collected from an adult with an advanced solid tumor such as melanoma, head and neck, liver or kidney cancer. CDR3 coding DNA: TGTGCCATCAGTGAGCCGGGGACTCTCACAGATACGCAGTATTTT. It is translated as CAISEPGTLTDTQYF.